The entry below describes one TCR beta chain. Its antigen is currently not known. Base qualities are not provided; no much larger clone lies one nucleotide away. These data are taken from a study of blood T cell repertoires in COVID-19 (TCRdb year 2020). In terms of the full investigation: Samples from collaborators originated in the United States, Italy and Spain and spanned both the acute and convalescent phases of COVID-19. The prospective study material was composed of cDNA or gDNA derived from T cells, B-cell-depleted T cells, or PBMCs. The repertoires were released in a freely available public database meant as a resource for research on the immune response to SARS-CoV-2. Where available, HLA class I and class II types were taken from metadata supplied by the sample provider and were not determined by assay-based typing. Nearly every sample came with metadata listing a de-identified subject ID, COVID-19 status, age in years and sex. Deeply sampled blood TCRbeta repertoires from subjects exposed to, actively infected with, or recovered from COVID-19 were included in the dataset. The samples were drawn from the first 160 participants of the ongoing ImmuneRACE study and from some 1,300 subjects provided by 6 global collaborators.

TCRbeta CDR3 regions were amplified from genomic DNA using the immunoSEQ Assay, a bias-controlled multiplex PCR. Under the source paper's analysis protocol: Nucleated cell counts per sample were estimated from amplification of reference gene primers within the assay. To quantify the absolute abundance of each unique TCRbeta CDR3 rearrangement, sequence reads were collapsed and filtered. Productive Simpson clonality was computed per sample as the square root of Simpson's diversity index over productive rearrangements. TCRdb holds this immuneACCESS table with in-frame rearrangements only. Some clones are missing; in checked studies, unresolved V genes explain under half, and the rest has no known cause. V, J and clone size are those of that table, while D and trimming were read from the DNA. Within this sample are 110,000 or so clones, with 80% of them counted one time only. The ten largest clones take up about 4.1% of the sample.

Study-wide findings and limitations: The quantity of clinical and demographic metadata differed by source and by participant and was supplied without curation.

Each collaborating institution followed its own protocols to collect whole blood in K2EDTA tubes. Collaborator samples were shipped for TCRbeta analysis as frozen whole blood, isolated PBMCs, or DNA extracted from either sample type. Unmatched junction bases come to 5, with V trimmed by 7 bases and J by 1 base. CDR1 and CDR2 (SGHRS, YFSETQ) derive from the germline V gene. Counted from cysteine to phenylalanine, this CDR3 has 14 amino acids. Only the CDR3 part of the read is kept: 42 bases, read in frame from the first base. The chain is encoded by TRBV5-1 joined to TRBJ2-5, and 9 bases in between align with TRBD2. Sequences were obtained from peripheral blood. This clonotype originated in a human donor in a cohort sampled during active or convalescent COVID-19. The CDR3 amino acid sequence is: CASRQTSGQETQYF. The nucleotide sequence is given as TGCGCCAGCCGCCAGACTAGCGGCCAAGAGACCCAGTACTTC.